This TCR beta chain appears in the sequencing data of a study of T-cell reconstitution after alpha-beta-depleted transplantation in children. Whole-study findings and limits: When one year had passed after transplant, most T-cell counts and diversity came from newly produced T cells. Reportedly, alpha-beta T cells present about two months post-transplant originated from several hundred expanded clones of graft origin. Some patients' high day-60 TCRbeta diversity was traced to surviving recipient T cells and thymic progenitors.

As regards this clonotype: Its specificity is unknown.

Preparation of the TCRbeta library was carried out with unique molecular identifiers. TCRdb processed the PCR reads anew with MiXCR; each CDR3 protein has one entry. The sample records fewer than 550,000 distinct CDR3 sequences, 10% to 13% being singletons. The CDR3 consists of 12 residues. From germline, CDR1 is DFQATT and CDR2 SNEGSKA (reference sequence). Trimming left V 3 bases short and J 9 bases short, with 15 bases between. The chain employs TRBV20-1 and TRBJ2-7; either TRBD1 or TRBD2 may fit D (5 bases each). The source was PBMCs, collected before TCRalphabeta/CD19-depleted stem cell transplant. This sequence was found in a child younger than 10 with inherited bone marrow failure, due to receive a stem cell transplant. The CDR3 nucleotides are TGCAGTGCTAGGAGGGACGTTCAGGGGCAGTACTTC. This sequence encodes CSARRDVQGQYF.